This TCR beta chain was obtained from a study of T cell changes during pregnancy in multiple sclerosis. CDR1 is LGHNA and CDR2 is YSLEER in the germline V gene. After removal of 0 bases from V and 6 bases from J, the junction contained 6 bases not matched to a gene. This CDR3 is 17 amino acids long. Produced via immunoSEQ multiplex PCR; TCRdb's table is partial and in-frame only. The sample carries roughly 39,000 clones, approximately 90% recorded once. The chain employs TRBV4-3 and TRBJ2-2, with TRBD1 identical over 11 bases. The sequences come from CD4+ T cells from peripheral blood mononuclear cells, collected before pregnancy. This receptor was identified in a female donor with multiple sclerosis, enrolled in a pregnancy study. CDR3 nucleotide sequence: TGCGCCAGCAGCCAAGATTTGGGACAGGGGGTCTCCGGGGAGCTGTTTTTT. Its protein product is CASSQDLGQGVSGELFF.